The next 20 T cell receptor beta chains were all read from a single sample in a study of blood T cell repertoires in COVID-19 (dated by TCRdb to the early 2020s). The library relied on the immunoSEQ multiplex PCR assay. TCRdb obtained this table from immuneACCESS and retained in-frame rearrangements with V and J assigned. These tables miss some clones; where compared with another copy, unresolved V genes account for less than half of the shortfall, and the remainder is unexplained. Within this sample are 200,000 to 300,000 clones, with more than 70% of them counted one time only. The ten largest clonotypes hold 5.5% to 6% of the sample. Input material: peripheral blood. These TCRs come from a woman older than 75 with COVID-19, enrolled during active disease.

The V call is TRBV5-1, the J call TRBJ1-2; D not resolved. The CDR3 is made up of 12 amino acids. The germline gives CDR1 SGHRS, CDR2 YFSETQ. V was pared by 3 bases and J by 13 bases, with 16 bases between. The CDR3 reads CASSSSLEWPTF. Here the CDR3 DNA reads TGCGCCAGCAGCTCCTCCTTGGAGTGGCCCACCTTC.

The CDR3 spells CASREGAQNTEAFF. The CDR3 DNA reads TGCGCCAGCAGGGAGGGGGCGCAGAACACTGAAGCTTTCTTT. The J gene is TRBJ1-1, the V gene TRBV5-1; 7 positions agree with TRBD1. The CDR3 sequence is 14 residues long. CDR1 and CDR2 (germline): SGHRS, YFSETQ. Germline trimming cut 5 bases from V and 1 base from J; bases unmatched to any gene: 5.

The chain is built from TRBV28 and TRBJ1-6; TRBD1 might be the D (5 bases). Germline lookup yields CDR1 MDHEN and CDR2 SYDVKM. V gave up 6 bases and J gave up 3 bases, with 9 bases separating them. CDR3 length equals 14 residues. The CDR3 nucleotides are TGTGCCAGCAGGGGGCAGGGCTATAATTCACCCCTCCACTTT. Amino acids: CASRGQGYNSPLHF.

The genes are TRBV6-1 and TRBJ2-7, with no clear D. The CDR3 length is 12 residues. The V gene's germline CDR1 is MNHNS and CDR2 SASEGT. Trimming took 2 bases from V and 2 from J, leaving 4 bases between them. CDR3 in amino acids: CASSERAYEQYV. Here the CDR3 DNA reads TGTGCCAGCAGTGAAAGAGCCTACGAGCAGTACGTC.

The chain links TRBV4-1 to TRBJ1-5; perhaps TRBD1 as D (5 bases). Germline CDR1 MGHRA, CDR2 YSYEKL. This CDR3 is built from 13 residues. V lost 5 bases and J lost 0, with 5 bases in between. In nucleotides, the CDR3 is TGCGCCAGCAGCAGGGGTAGCAATCAGCCCCAGCATTTT. Amino acid sequence: CASSRGSNQPQHF.

The V call is TRBV6-5, the J call TRBJ1-1; no definite D call. V lost 5 bases and J lost 3, with 10 bases in between. In germline, CDR1 is MNHEY, CDR2 SVGAGI. The CDR3 length is 13 residues. The DNA for the CDR3 is TGTGCCAGCAGTCGGTCTGTGGACACTGAAGCTTTCTTT. Translated, it gives CASSRSVDTEAFF.

This chain uses TRBV25-1 with TRBJ1-2; D possibly corresponds to TRBD1 (5 bases). Deletions cut 3 bases from V and 1 base from J, with 6 bases between. The CDR3 spans 13 residues. Germline values: CDR1 MGHDK, CDR2 SYGVNS. The DNA for the CDR3 is TGTGCCAGCAGTGACGGGGGTAACTATGGCTACACCTTC. Translating it yields CASSDGGNYGYTF.

The chain employs TRBV6-1 and TRBJ1-5, with 8 positions matching TRBD1. The junction had 13 bases not matched to a gene; V was cut back by 6 bases and J by 0 bases. The length of the CDR3 is 18 residues. Germline CDR1 and CDR2: MNHNS and SASEGT. CDR3 bases: TGTGCCAGCAGAGAAAGACGAGGACAGGGCTTTAGCAATCAGCCCCAGCATTTT. Protein product: CASRERRGQGFSNQPQHF.

The genes are TRBV6-8 and TRBJ1-4, with 7 bases that match TRBD1. In germline, CDR1 is MNHGY, CDR2 SAAAGT. The V gene end was trimmed by 6 bases and the J gene end by 8 bases; junction bases not matched to a gene: 18. This CDR3 is built from 17 residues. The CDR3 nucleotides are TGTGCCAGCAGGGCGACAGGGATCGGTCCTATGCGGGAAAAACTGTTTTTT. Translated, it gives CASRATGIGPMREKLFF.

The gene calls are TRBV6-2 or TRBV6-3 and TRBJ1-5; 8 bases agree with TRBD1. V was pared by 5 bases and J by 3 bases, with 3 bases of the junction left unmatched. Germline loops: CDR1 MNHEY, CDR2 SVGEGT. The CDR3 is 14 residues long. This CDR3 is CASSRQGNNQPQHF. The DNA for the CDR3 is TGTGCCAGCAGTCGACAGGGGAACAATCAGCCCCAGCATTTT.

The V and J genes are TRBV7-2 and TRBJ2-5, with TRBD2 matching over 8 bases. The length of the CDR3 is 13 residues. V dropped 6 bases and J dropped 5; count of bases not matched to a gene: 5. Germline values: CDR1 SGHTA, CDR2 FQGNSA. Here the CDR3 reads CASSDGRGETQYF. The CDR3 DNA reads TGTGCCAGCAGTGACGGGAGGGGGGAGACCCAGTACTTC.

Remarks on this clone: Germline and junction disagree at one end, which may indicate a read error. The chain is built from TRBV7-2 and TRBJ2-5, with TRBD2 identical over 11 bases. This CDR3 is built from 13 residues. The germline V gene encodes CDR1 SGHTA and CDR2 FQGNSA. The CDR3 DNA is TGTGCCAGCAGCTCTATATCTAGCGGGGGGCCCCACTTC. It specifies CASSSISSGGPHF.

This rearrangement joins TRBV10-3 to TRBJ2-1, with 10 bases aligning to TRBD2. Trimming at V came to 3 bases and at J to 0 bases, leaving 8 bases not matched to a gene. The CDR3 is 18 amino acids. CDR1 and CDR2 from the germline V gene are ENHRY and SYGVKD. CDR3 nucleotides: TGTGCCATCAGTGACCTAGCGGGGGACCGGAGCTCCTACAATGAGCAGTTCTTC. Translation: CAISDLAGDRSSYNEQFF.

V gene TRBV28 combines with J gene TRBJ1-2, with D perhaps TRBD1 (5 bases). Germline V gives CDR1 MDHEN, CDR2 SYDVKM. V gave up 6 bases and J gave up 8 bases, with 13 bases separating them. The length of the CDR3 is 12 residues. The CDR3 region has the DNA TGTGCCAGCAGGGGATCAGGGCTGGGCTACACCTTC. Its protein is CASRGSGLGYTF.

This clone was recorded only once. The CDR3 loop is CATQDRMNTEAFF. The CDR3 nucleotides are TGTGCCACCCAGGACAGAATGAACACTGAAGCTTTCTTT. This chain joins TRBV19 and TRBJ1-1, with D perhaps matching TRBD1 (6 bases). CDR3 size: 13 residues. V was cut by 10 bases and J by 0 bases, with 12 bases left in between. Germline-derived CDR1 and CDR2 are LNHDA and SQIVND (reference sequence).

V usage is TRBV7-2 and J usage is TRBJ1-4, with TRBD1 matching 9 bases. Per the germline V gene, CDR1 is SGHTA and CDR2 is FQGNSA. Germline trimming cut 1 base from V and 6 bases from J; bases unmatched to any gene: 3. The CDR3 extends over 15 amino acids. CDR3 amino acids: CASSLGGQGHEKLFF. The CDR3 region has the DNA TGTGCCAGCAGCTTAGGGGGACAGGGACATGAAAAACTGTTTTTT. The full variable domain, rest sourced from reference TRBV7-2 and TRBJ1-4, is GAGVSQSPSNKVTEKGKDVELRCDPISGHTALYWYRQSLGQGLEFLIYFQGNSAPDKSGLPSDRFSAERTGGSVSTLTIQRTQQEDSAVYLCASSLGGQGHEKLFFGSGTQLSVL.

Concerning this clone itself: At one end the junction does not follow the germline gene, possibly because of a read error. This sequence joins TRBV18 and TRBJ1-2, with D tentatively TRBD1 (6 bases). The germline V gene has CDR1 KGHSH and CDR2 LQKENI. CDR3 size: 13 residues. CDR3 DNA: TGTGCCAGCACACCTCAGGGGCGCGATGGCTACACCTTC. Amino acid sequence: CASTPQGRDGYTF.

V usage is TRBV28 and J usage is TRBJ1-1, with a tentative D call TRBD1 (5 bases). This CDR3 is 13 amino acids long. Trimming removed 6 bases from V and 1 base from J, with 9 bases in between. Per germline, CDR1 MDHEN and CDR2 SYDVKM. In DNA form, the CDR3 reads TGTGCCAGCAGAGGACAAGAGAACACTGAAGCTTTCTTT. Its translation is CASRGQENTEAFF.

J is TRBJ2-5 and V is TRBV18; D not resolved. Germline V lookup: CDR1 KGHSH, CDR2 LQKENI. V gave up 6 bases and J gave up 2 bases, with 10 bases separating them. The CDR3 consists of 13 residues. CDR3 region: CASSQDIQETQYF. In nucleotides, the CDR3 is TGTGCCAGCTCGCAAGACATTCAAGAGACCCAGTACTTC.

Only one count was recorded for this clone. The V and J genes are TRBV9 and TRBJ1-1, with D possibly matching TRBD1 (6 bases). V lost 0 bases to trimming and J lost 3 bases, with 12 bases between them. From germline, CDR1 is SGDLS and CDR2 YYNGEE. The CDR3 is 15 amino acids. The CDR3 spells CASSVVWGGDTEAFF. CDR3 coding DNA: TGTGCCAGCAGCGTAGTTTGGGGGGGCGACACTGAAGCTTTCTTT.